Described below is a single TCR beta chain sequence and its context. This record belongs to a study of monozygotic twins with inflammatory bowel disease. TCRdb re-called the 5' RACE reads, yielding one record per CDR3 amino acid sequence without DNA. The sample's table shows more than 300,000 distinct CDR3 sequences. The germline V gene has CDR1 DFQATT and CDR2 SNEGSKA (reference sequence). The CDR3 has 16 amino acids. The TCR originated in a human donor with ulcerative colitis or Crohn's disease, or a healthy co-twin of an affected twin (not recorded which). The specimen sequenced was blood. This rearrangement joins TRBV20-1 to TRBJ2-3; TCRdb reports TRBD1, a call that lacks DNA to check it against. CDR3 sequence: CSATTPRGGRADTQYF.